This T cell receptor (beta chain) came from a study of patients and donors after allogeneic stem cell transplantation. This CDR3 region has 18 residues. Germline CDR1 reads SGDLS; CDR2 reads YYNGEE. Trimming shortened V by 3 bases and J by 4 bases, and 22 bases separated the two germline ends. TCRdb redid the calling of the RT-PCR reads with MiXCR, one entry per CDR3 protein. The profile shows approximately 250,000 distinct CDR3 sequences, roughly an eighth of them singletons. This TCR derives from a human donor who was either an allogeneic HSCT recipient or a stem cell or donor lymphocyte infusion donor (not recorded which). It is not recorded whose cells these are; they may come from a transplant donor. The rearrangement links TRBV9 to TRBJ2-2, with D tentatively TRBD2 (6 bases). Sequencing was performed on blood, either unsorted or a sorted T cell fraction (not recorded which). The CDR3 region is CASSAGTAGGSFTGELFF. The CDR3 DNA is TGTGCCAGCAGCGCAGGGACCGCTGGGGGGAGTTTCACCGGGGAGCTGTTTTTT.